This T cell receptor beta chain was sequenced during a study of Graves' ophthalmopathy and Graves' hyperthyroidism. As the template, RNA transcripts were used to amplify TCR beta CDR3 regions. An opening RT-PCR round employed HTBI primers and preceded a second-round multiplex PCR. Each CDR3 protein gets one entry after TCRdb re-called the multiplex PCR reads with MiXCR. This repertoire shows about 380,000 distinct CDR3 sequences, approximately 15% found once; its top ten account for about 7%. Study findings and constraints: Ophthalmopathy progression was predicted with 55% to 71% sensitivity and 72% to 75% specificity.

The table lists this clonotype with many counts. Its antigen is undetermined. Germline V CDR1 and CDR2: MNHEY, SVGEGT. J was trimmed by 5 bases and V by 6 bases; bases with no gene match: 8. The CDR3 is made up of 15 amino acids. The specimen was peripheral blood. This clonotype originated in a woman aged 18 to 35 with stable Graves' hyperthyroidism. The chain employs TRBV6-2 or TRBV6-3 and TRBJ2-5; 11 nucleotides match TRBD1. In DNA, the CDR3 is TGTGCCAGCAGAAAGGACAGGGGGCGCCTGGAGACCCAGTACTTC. The encoded protein is CASRKDRGRLETQYF.